This T cell receptor beta chain was obtained from a study of T cells after yellow fever vaccination. Ten or more counts support this clonotype. The germline gives CDR1 SQVTM, CDR2 ANQGSEA. V shed 5 bases and J 5 bases; nucleotides not matched to a gene: 6. This CDR3 is built from 13 residues. UMIs were added to TCR cDNA along with a universal primer site when it was made by 5'RACE template switching. MiXCR, applied by TCRdb to the 5' RACE reads, yields one record per CDR3 protein. The sample lists 250,000 or so distinct CDR3 sequences, about 3.9% seen once, with under 20% in the top ten. The TCR originated in a young man who received the YFV17D yellow fever vaccine. This chain joins TRBV29-1 and TRBJ2-1; TRBD2 agrees at 7 bases. The sample consisted of PBMCs, taken 15 days after the yellow fever booster vaccination. In DNA form, the CDR3 reads TGCAGCGTTTGGCCAGGGAGGGACAATGAGCAGTTCTTC. It yields the protein CSVWPGRDNEQFF.